This TCR beta chain is drawn from a study of shared clonotypes between healthy human individuals. The table came from immunoSEQ multiplex PCR; TCRdb's copy has only in-frame clones and leaves some out. The sample has about 690,000 clones; about 90% are singletons. This CDR3 has 17 amino acids. V shed 5 bases and J shed 2 bases, with 20 bases lying between them. CDR1 and CDR2 (germline): SEHNR, FQNEAQ (reference sequence). The J gene is TRBJ2-3, the V gene TRBV7-9; no definite D call. Specimen: memory CD8+ T cells from PBMCs. Stated subset: CD45RO+ cells pooled with CCR7-negative TemRA cells. This clonotype originated in a man between 18 and 29 years old in good health. Some clones in this sample may be carry-over from other donors' samples. This CDR3 is CASSPPITESFTDTQYF. The CDR3 region has the DNA TGTGCCAGCAGCCCACCCATTACAGAATCCTTCACAGATACGCAGTATTTT.